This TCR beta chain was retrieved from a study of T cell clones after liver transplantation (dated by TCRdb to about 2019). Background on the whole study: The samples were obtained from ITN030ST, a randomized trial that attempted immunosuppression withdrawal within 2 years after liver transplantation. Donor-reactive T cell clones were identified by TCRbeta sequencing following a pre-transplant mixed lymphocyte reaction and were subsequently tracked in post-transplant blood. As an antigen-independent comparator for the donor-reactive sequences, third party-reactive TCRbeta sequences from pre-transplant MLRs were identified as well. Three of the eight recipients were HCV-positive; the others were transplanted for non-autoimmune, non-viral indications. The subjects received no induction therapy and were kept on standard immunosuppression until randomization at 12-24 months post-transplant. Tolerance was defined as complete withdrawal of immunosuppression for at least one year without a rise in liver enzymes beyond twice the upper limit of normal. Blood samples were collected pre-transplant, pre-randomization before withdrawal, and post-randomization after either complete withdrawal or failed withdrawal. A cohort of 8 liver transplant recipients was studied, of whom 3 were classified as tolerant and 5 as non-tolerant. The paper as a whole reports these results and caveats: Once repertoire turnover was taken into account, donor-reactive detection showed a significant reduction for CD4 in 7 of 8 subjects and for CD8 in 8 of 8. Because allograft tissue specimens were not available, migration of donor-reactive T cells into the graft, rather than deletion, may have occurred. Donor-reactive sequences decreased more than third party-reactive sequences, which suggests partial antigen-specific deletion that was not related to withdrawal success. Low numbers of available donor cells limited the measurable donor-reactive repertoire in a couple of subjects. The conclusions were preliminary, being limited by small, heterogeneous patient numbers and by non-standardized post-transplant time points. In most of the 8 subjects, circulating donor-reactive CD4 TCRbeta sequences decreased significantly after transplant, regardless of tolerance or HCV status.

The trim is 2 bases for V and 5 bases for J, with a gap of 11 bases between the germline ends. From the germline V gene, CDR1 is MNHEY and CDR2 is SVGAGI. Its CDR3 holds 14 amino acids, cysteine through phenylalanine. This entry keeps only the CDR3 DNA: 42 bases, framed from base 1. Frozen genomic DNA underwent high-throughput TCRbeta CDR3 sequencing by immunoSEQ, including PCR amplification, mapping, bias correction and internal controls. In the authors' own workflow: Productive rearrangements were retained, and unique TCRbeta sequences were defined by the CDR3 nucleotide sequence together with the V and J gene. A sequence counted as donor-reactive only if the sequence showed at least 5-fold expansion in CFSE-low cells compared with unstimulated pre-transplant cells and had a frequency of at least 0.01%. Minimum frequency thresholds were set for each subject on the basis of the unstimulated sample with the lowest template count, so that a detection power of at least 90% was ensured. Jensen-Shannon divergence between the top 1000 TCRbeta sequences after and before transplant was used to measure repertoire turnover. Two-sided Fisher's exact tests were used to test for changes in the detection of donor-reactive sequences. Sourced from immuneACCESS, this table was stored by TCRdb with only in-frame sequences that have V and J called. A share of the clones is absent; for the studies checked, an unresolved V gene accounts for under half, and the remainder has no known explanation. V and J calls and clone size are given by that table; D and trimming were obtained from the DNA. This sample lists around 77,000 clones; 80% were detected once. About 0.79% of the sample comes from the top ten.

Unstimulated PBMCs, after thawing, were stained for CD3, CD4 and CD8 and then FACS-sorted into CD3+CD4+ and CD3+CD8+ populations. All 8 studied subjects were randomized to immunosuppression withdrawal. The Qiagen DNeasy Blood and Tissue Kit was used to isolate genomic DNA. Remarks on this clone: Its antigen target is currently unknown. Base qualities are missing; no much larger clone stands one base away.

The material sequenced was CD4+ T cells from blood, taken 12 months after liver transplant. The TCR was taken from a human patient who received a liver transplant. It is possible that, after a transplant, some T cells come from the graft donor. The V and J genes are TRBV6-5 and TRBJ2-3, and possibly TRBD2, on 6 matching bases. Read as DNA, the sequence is TGTGCCAGCAGTTACGGAGGGGTCGGAGATACGCAGTATTTT. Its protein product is CASSYGGVGDTQYF.